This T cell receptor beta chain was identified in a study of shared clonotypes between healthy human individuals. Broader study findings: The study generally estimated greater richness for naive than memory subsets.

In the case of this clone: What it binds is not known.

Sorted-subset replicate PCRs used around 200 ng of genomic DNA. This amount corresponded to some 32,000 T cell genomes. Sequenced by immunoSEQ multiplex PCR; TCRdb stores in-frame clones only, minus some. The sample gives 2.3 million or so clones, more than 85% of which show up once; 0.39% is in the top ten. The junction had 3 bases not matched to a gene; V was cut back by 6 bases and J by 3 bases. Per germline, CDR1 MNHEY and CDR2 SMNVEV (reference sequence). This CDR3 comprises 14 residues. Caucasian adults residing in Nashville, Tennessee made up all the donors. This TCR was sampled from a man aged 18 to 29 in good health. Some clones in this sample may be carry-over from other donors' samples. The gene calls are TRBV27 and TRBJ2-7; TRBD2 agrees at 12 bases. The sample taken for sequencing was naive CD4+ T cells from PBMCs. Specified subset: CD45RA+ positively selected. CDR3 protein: CASRGLAGNYEQYF. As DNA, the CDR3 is TGTGCCAGCAGGGGACTAGCGGGTAACTACGAGCAGTACTTC.